Shown below are 10 T cell receptor beta chains from a single sample sequenced in a study of T cell repertoires in cytomegalovirus infection. A single record per CDR3 protein comes from TCRdb applying MiXCR to the reads. The repertoire holds about 240,000 distinct CDR3 sequences, with about 12% as singletons. Material: PBMCs. Receptors originate from a human donor in good health (CMV status not recorded). Some clones in this sample may be carry-over from other donors' samples.

The table lists this clonotype with many counts. A much larger clone differs by one base, so this may be a read error. The J gene is TRBJ2-2, the V gene TRBV7-2; 7 bases match TRBD2. This CDR3 contains 15 residues. CDR1 is SGHTA, CDR2 FQGNSA, per germline. CDR3 DNA sequence: TGTGCCAGCAGCTTAGCGGGGGGGAACGCCGGGGAGCTGTTTTTT. Amino acids: CASSLAGGNAGELFF.

This clonotype was recorded many times. The chain uses TRBV7-2 and TRBJ2-2, with D tentatively TRBD1 or TRBD2 (6 bases each). Germline CDR1 is SGHTA and CDR2 is FQGNSA. The CDR3 length is 16 residues. V lost 3 bases and J lost 5, with 16 bases in between. The CDR3 reads CASSFIGGVGTGELFF. The CDR3 bases are TGTGCCAGCAGCTTCATCGGGGGCGTGGGGACCGGGGAGCTGTTTTTT.

This clonotype turned up a few times. The rearrangement joins TRBV29-1 to TRBJ1-1; 8 bases agree with TRBD1. Germline-derived CDR1 and CDR2 are SQVTM and ANQGSEA. Unmatched junction bases numbered 11, after V lost 7 bases and J lost 4 bases. The CDR3 has 14 amino acids. This CDR3 reads CSASHRGGSTEAFF. In DNA form, the CDR3 reads TGCAGCGCAAGCCACAGGGGGGGGAGCACTGAAGCTTTCTTT.

The chain is built from TRBV5-1 and TRBJ2-2, with D perhaps TRBD2 (6 bases). CDR1 and CDR2 from the germline V gene are SGHRS and YFSETQ. The V end lost 9 bases, the J end lost 0 bases, and 12 bases lay between the germline ends. The CDR3 has 14 amino acids. In nucleotides, the CDR3 is TGCGCCACCAGGAGGGGCACGAACACCGGGGAGCTGTTTTTT. It translates to CATRRGTNTGELFF. The entire variable domain, with the rest obtained from reference TRBV5-1 and TRBJ2-2, is as follows: KAGVTQTPRYLIKTRGQQVTLSCSPISGHRSVSWYQQTPGQGLQFLFEYFSETQRNKGNFPGRFSGRQFSNSRSEMNVSTLELGDSALYLCATRRGTNTGELFFGEGSRLTVL.

This clonotype was recorded many times. This CDR3 reads CASSFTLDTEAFF. CDR3 bases: TGTGCCAGCAGCTTTACCCTGGACACTGAAGCTTTCTTT. The gene calls are TRBV7-2 and TRBJ1-1; no firm D call. Trimming left V 3 bases short and J 3 bases short, with 8 bases between. Germline V gene lookup returns CDR1 SGHTA and CDR2 FQGNSA. CDR3 length: 13 residues.

In its sample, this clonotype was seen many times. This chain connects TRBV11-2 to TRBJ2-7, with unresolved D. CDR1 and CDR2 (germline): SGHAT, FQNNGV. The CDR3 has 11 residues. V lost 7 bases and J lost 2, with 6 bases in between. The CDR3 DNA sequence: TGTGCCAGCACGAGCACCTACGAGCAGTACTTC. Translation gives CASTSTYEQYF.

The table lists this clonotype with many counts. CDR3 sequence: CATSRERSQPQHF. CDR3 DNA sequence: TGTGCCACCAGCAGAGAGAGAAGTCAGCCCCAGCATTTT. The chain recombines TRBV15 with TRBJ1-5; D is unclear. The CDR3 is 13 residues long. Trimming pared 0 bases from V and 6 bases from J, leaving 6 bases between. Per the germline V gene, CDR1 is LNHNV and CDR2 is YYDKDF (reference sequence).

This clonotype was observed many times. The chain employs TRBV6-8 and TRBJ1-5, with 7 bases fitting TRBD1. The CDR3 has 17 amino acids. V lost 1 base, J lost 3 bases, and 9 bases stayed unmatched. The germline CDR1 and CDR2 sequences are MNHGY and SAAAGT. The CDR3 sequence: CASSYYALGTANQPQHF. The CDR3 coding sequence is TGTGCCAGCAGTTACTACGCACTCGGGACAGCCAATCAGCCCCAGCATTTT.

The J gene is TRBJ1-2, the V gene TRBV20-1, with D perhaps TRBD1 (6 bases). The CDR3 has 15 residues. CDR1 is DFQATT, CDR2 SNEGSKA, per germline (reference sequence). The V gene lost 2 bases and the J gene lost 0 bases, with 13 bases spanning the gap. CDR3 region: CSARSTGLTNYGYTF. The CDR3 nucleotides are TGCAGTGCTAGAAGCACAGGGCTCACTAACTATGGCTACACCTTC.

V is TRBV5-1 and J is TRBJ1-2; TRBD1 agrees at 8 bases. The V segment lost 3 bases and the J segment 7 bases; nucleotides outside the gene matches: 17. The germline CDR1 and CDR2 sequences are SGHRS and YFSETQ. CDR3 size: 17 residues. CDR3 protein: CASSSTGGEGQGVGYTF. CDR3 coding DNA: TGCGCCAGCAGCTCTACGGGGGGAGAAGGACAGGGCGTTGGCTACACCTTC.